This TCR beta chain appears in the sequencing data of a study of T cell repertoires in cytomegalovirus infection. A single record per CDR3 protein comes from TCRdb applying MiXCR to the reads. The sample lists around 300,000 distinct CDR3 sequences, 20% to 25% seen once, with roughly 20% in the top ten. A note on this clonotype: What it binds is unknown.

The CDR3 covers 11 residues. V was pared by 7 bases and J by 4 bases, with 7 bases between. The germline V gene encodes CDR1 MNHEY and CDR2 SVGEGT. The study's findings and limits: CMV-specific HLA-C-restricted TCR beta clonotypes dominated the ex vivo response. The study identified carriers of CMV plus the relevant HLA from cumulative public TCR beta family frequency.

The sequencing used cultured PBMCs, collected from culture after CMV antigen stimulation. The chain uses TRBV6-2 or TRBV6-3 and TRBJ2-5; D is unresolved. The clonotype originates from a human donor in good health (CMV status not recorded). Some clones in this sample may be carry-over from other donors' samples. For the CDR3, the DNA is TGTGCCAGCACGAAGGGAGAGACCCAGTACTTC. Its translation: CASTKGETQYF.